Listed below are T cell receptor beta chains from one sample, sequenced in a study of CD8+CD57+ T cells in acquired aplastic anemia. In TCRdb, the reads were re-called with MiXCR into one record per CDR3 protein. The data contain approximately 160,000 distinct CDR3 sequences, around 40% of them seen just once; the ten biggest clones take up about 1.1%. Sequenced: sorted CD4+, CD8+, or CD8+CD57+ T cells (not recorded which) from PBMCs. Source of these receptors: a human donor in good health. Each CDR3 is given with its conserved first and last residue. The order of the fields is V gene, J gene, CDR3 length, clone size, D gene, CDR3 protein, CDR3 DNA. D genes are given only for firm matches. Clone size is not always given. Where it is, it says once, few, many or a class for expanded clones.

v_gene: TRBV12-3/TRBV12-4; j_gene: TRBJ1-5; len: 18; abundance: .; d_gene: TRBD1; CDR3aa: CASRRDRHSATLSQPQHF; CDR3nt: TGTGCCAGCAGGAGGGACAGACACAGTGCTACTCTATCTCAGCCCCAGCATTTT
v_gene: TRBV19; j_gene: TRBJ2-6; len: 15; abundance: .; d_gene: .; CDR3aa: CASSLTGSGANVLTF; CDR3nt: TGTGCCAGTAGTCTTACAGGCTCTGGGGCCAACGTCCTGACTTTC
v_gene: TRBV2; j_gene: TRBJ2-7; len: 13; abundance: once; d_gene: .; CDR3aa: CASSGRLDYEQYF; CDR3nt: TGTGCCAGCAGTGGCCGTCTAGACTACGAGCAGTACTTC
v_gene: TRBV10-3; j_gene: TRBJ1-5; len: 13; abundance: many; d_gene: .; CDR3aa: CATDTGSNQPQHF; CDR3nt: TGTGCCACCGACACTGGGAGCAATCAGCCCCAGCATTTT
v_gene: TRBV6-1; j_gene: TRBJ1-5; len: 14; abundance: many; d_gene: .; CDR3aa: CASSTRDTNQPQHF; CDR3nt: TGTGCCAGCAGTACCCGGGACACCAATCAGCCCCAGCATTTT
v_gene: TRBV24-1; j_gene: TRBJ2-2; len: 16; abundance: many; d_gene: TRBD1; CDR3aa: CATSDPGTGDTGELFF; CDR3nt: TGTGCCACCAGTGACCCTGGGACAGGGGACACCGGGGAGCTGTTTTTT
v_gene: TRBV29-1; j_gene: TRBJ1-1; len: 12; abundance: .; d_gene: .; CDR3aa: CSVVKSNTEAFF; CDR3nt: TGCAGCGTTGTAAAGAGCAACACTGAAGCTTTCTTT
v_gene: TRBV9; j_gene: TRBJ1-1; len: 16; abundance: .; d_gene: .; CDR3aa: CASSVYWGGLGTEAFF; CDR3nt: TGTGCCAGCAGCGTATATTGGGGGGGCTTAGGCACTGAAGCTTTCTTT
v_gene: TRBV10-3; j_gene: TRBJ1-1; len: 12; abundance: many; d_gene: .; CDR3aa: CASRENRAGAFF; CDR3nt: TGTGCCAGCAGGGAGAACAGGGCCGGGGCTTTCTTT
v_gene: TRBV20-1; j_gene: TRBJ2-3; len: 16; abundance: .; d_gene: TRBD2; CDR3aa: CSARLETSGDTDTQYF; CDR3nt: TGCAGTGCTAGGCTCGAGACTAGCGGGGACACAGATACGCAGTATTTT
v_gene: TRBV11-2; j_gene: TRBJ2-5; len: 14; abundance: .; d_gene: .; CDR3aa: CASSLFQGQETQYF; CDR3nt: TGTGCCAGCAGCTTATTTCAGGGGCAAGAGACCCAGTACTTC
v_gene: TRBV20-1; j_gene: TRBJ1-2; len: 14; abundance: few; d_gene: .; CDR3aa: CSVRPPWDPYGYTF; CDR3nt: TGCAGTGTTCGACCCCCTTGGGACCCATATGGCTACACCTTC